This T cell receptor beta chain was recovered during a study of shared clonotypes between healthy human individuals. Study-level points and caveats: Inspection by rarefaction showed sorted-subset sequencing to be incomplete despite large depth. A handful of donors had 4% to 5% of their naive CD4 clonotypes in common.

A note on this clone: Its antigen is currently unknown.

The deep-level immunoSEQ assay was used. Replicate PCRs for sorted subsets used around 200 ng DNA; this equaled 25,000 to 35,000 T cell genomes. The assay was immunoSEQ multiplex PCR, and TCRdb's table has in-frame clones only and misses some. The repertoire has about 1.5 million clones, 98% of them found once; the top ten carry 0.4% to 0.55%. The V end was cut by 1 base, the J end by 2 bases, with 8 bases between. Per the germline V gene, CDR1 is LGHNT and CDR2 is FRNRAP. The CDR3 covers 14 residues. The material sequenced was naive CD4+ T cells sorted from blood. Subset here: CD45RA+ positively selected. This clonotype was sampled from a man younger than 45 in good health. The chain carries TRBV12-5 and TRBJ1-2; weak D call: TRBD1 (6 bases). The CDR3 DNA follows: TGTGCTAGTGGTTTGGGACAGGCCAACTATGGCTACACCTTC. It codes for CASGLGQANYGYTF.